These 5 T cell receptor beta chains originate from one sample sequenced in a study of T cell changes during pregnancy in multiple sclerosis (dated by TCRdb to about 2019). Receptors were amplified or captured by the immunoSEQ multiplex PCR assay. Imported from immuneACCESS, the table was reduced by TCRdb to in-frame sequences with V and J called. These copies leave out some clones; in studies compared against another copy, an unresolved V gene accounts for under half, and the cause of the remainder is not known. A total of approximately 60,000 clones appear in this sample, under 95% of them only once. In total, the top ten clones hold approximately 3.7% of the sample. The material sequenced was CD8+ T cells from peripheral blood mononuclear cells, taken in the third trimester of pregnancy. These receptors were taken from a female donor with multiple sclerosis, enrolled in a pregnancy study.

The genes are TRBV7-2 and TRBJ2-2; D is undetermined. This CDR3 has 13 residues. The V and J ends lost 2 bases and 5 bases respectively, with 6 bases between them. The germline gives CDR1 SGHTA, CDR2 FQGNSA. Written as DNA, the CDR3 is TGTGCCAGCAGCTTACAGTTTACCGGGGAGCTGTTTTTT. Amino acids: CASSLQFTGELFF. Complete variable domain (other parts from reference TRBV7-2 and TRBJ2-2): GAGVSQSPSNKVTEKGKDVELRCDPISGHTALYWYRQSLGQGLEFLIYFQGNSAPDKSGLPSDRFSAERTGGSVSTLTIQRTQQEDSAVYLCASSLQFTGELFFGEGSRLTVL.

The chain joins TRBV4-1 to TRBJ1-2; 10 positions match TRBD1. CDR1 and CDR2 (germline): MGHRA, YSYEKL. J was trimmed by 4 bases and V by 0 bases; bases with no gene match: 2. The CDR3 totals 15 residues. The CDR3 protein is CASSQEGQGIYGYTF. The CDR3 DNA sequence: TGCGCCAGCAGCCAAGAGGGACAGGGGATCTATGGCTACACCTTC.

CDR3 residues: CASILGGNTEAFF. In DNA, the CDR3 is TGTGCCAGCATCTTAGGAGGAAACACTGAAGCTTTCTTT. The chain has TRBV28 and TRBJ1-1; D gene ambiguous. This CDR3 has 13 amino acids. CDR1 MDHEN and CDR2 SYDVKM come from the germline V gene. The ends were cut back, 7 bases at V and 2 bases at J, with 11 bases in the middle.

This chain uses TRBV7-9 with TRBJ2-7; D is possibly TRBD1 (6 bases). The V gene lost 5 bases and the J gene lost 0 bases, with 14 bases spanning the gap. The CDR3 contains 15 residues. In germline, CDR1 is SEHNR, CDR2 FQNEAQ (reference sequence). The CDR3 region is CASSPGVGPSYEQYF. In DNA form, the CDR3 reads TGTGCCAGCAGCCCAGGGGTCGGGCCCTCCTACGAGCAGTACTTC.

The rearrangement links TRBV10-2 to TRBJ2-7; TRBD2 might be the D (5 bases). Germline CDR1 WSHSY, CDR2 SAAADI. V dropped 0 bases and J dropped 2 bases, with 11 bases sitting between them. The CDR3 extends over 15 amino acids. The CDR3: CASSESPGTAYEQYF. As DNA, the CDR3 is TGCGCCAGCAGTGAGTCCCCGGGAACGGCCTACGAGCAGTACTTC.